A selection of T cell receptor beta chains follows, all from one sample in a study of human T cells and chemical hapten exposure. From the RACE reads, TCRdb called clonotypes with MiXCR, one entry per CDR3 protein. The sample lists around 120,000 distinct CDR3 sequences, roughly 14% occurring once. The sample here was whole blood, taken in connection with sensitization to the hapten diphenylcyclopropenone (DPC). These receptor sequences come from a woman aged 18-29 years with alopecia areata. Some clones in this sample may be carry-over from other donors' samples. The CDR3 runs from the conserved cysteine through the conserved F or W. The order of the fields is CDR3 DNA, CDR3 protein, J gene, V gene, D gene, clone size, CDR3 length. The D gene is left open where the match is weak. Clone size is not always given. Where it is, it says once, few, many or a class for expanded clones.

TGCAGTGCTAGAGTTTGGCCAAAGGGGAACACCGGGGAGCTGTTTTTT	CSARVWPKGNTGELFF	TRBJ2-2	TRBV20-1	-	few	16
TGTGCCAGCAGCCAAGATTCGGCGGGGGACAATGAGCAGTTCTTC	CASSQDSAGDNEQFF	TRBJ2-1	TRBV4-2	TRBD2	-	15
TGCGCCAGCAGCCAAGTCAGGGGCTCCTACAATGAGCAGTTCTTC	CASSQVRGSYNEQFF	TRBJ2-1	TRBV4-3	-	few	15
TGTGCCAGCAGCGGGGGACTAGCGGCGCCAGATACGCAGTATTTT	CASSGGLAAPDTQYF	TRBJ2-3	TRBV9	TRBD2	-	15
TGTGCCAGCAGTTTTCCCCATGACAGGGGGGACACTGAAGCTTTCTTT	CASSFPHDRGDTEAFF	TRBJ1-1	TRBV12-3/TRBV12-4	TRBD1	few	16
TGTGCCAGCAGCGACCCCCCGCTGGGAAAACTGTTTTTT	CASSDPPLGKLFF	TRBJ1-4	TRBV3-1	-	many	13
TGCAGTGCTAGAGAGCAAAGCTGGAACACTGAAGCTTTCTTT	CSAREQSWNTEAFF	TRBJ1-1	TRBV20-1	-	many	14
TGTGCCAGCAGTCCAAATCGATGGAATGAGCAGTTCTTC	CASSPNRWNEQFF	TRBJ2-1	TRBV12-3/TRBV12-4	-	-	13
TGTGCCAGCTCACTCCAGAGGGGCCCCAGCCCCTATAATTCACCCCTCCACTTT	CASSLQRGPSPYNSPLHF	TRBJ1-6	TRBV18	-	many	18
TGTGCCACCAGCAGAGATCAAATGGACAGGTTCTCCTATGGCTACACCTTC	CATSRDQMDRFSYGYTF	TRBJ1-2	TRBV15	TRBD1	few	17
TGCAGTGTTATCCAGGGGGCGCATCGGCTGTGGACAGATACGCAGTATTTT	CSVIQGAHRLWTDTQYF	TRBJ2-3	TRBV20-1	TRBD1	many	17
TGCAGTGCTACAGGGGAGGATGGAAACACCATATATTTT	CSATGEDGNTIYF	TRBJ1-3	TRBV20-1	-	few	13
TGCAGTGCTAGAGGAGGCCAGCTCAAAAACTATGGCTACACCTTC	CSARGGQLKNYGYTF	TRBJ1-2	TRBV20-1	-	many	15
TGTGCCACCAGTGACCCCCCCACTAGGAGCTCCCACAATGAGCAGTTCTTC	CATSDPPTRSSHNEQFF	TRBJ2-1	TRBV24-1	-	-	17
TGCGCCAGCAGCTGGGGGGTATCGGGTGAAAAACTGTTTTTT	CASSWGVSGEKLFF	TRBJ1-4	TRBV5-1	-	few	14
TGTGCCAGCACTCCCGGTGGGAGGGCCTATGGGCCCGGGGATGGCTACACCTTC	CASTPGGRAYGPGDGYTF	TRBJ1-2	TRBV6-2/TRBV6-3	-	few	18
TGTGCCAGCAGTGAACTGACAGACCAGGAGGAGCAGTACTTC	CASSELTDQEEQYF	TRBJ2-7	TRBV6-1	-	-	14
TGTGCCAGCAGCCCAGGAGGGCCTGAGACCCAGTACTTC	CASSPGGPETQYF	TRBJ2-5	TRBV6-5	-	many	13
TGTGCCAGCAGCAAACGACAGGGTGAGGATGGCTACACCTTC	CASSKRQGEDGYTF	TRBJ1-2	TRBV9	TRBD1	many	14
TGCAGCGTTGTGGTGCCAGGCTCGGGTGACTATGGCTACACCTTC	CSVVVPGSGDYGYTF	TRBJ1-2	TRBV29-1	-	few	15
TGTGCCAGCGGCTCTATCGGTGAAAAACTGTTTTTT	CASGSIGEKLFF	TRBJ1-4	TRBV28	-	-	12
TGTGCCAGCAGTTACTCGGGGACTAGACAGGAGACCCAGTACTTC	CASSYSGTRQETQYF	TRBJ2-5	TRBV6-5	TRBD2	few	15
TGTGCCAGCAGCTTGTCTAGCGGGTTGAACACCGGGGAGCTGTTTTTT	CASSLSSGLNTGELFF	TRBJ2-2	TRBV5-4	TRBD2	many	16
TGTGCCAGCAGGTCACACCCGGGACAGGGCACAGATACGCAGTATTTT	CASRSHPGQGTDTQYF	TRBJ2-3	TRBV6-6	TRBD1	many	16
TGCGCCAGCAGCAACCGTGGAAGCACAGATACGCAGTATTTT	CASSNRGSTDTQYF	TRBJ2-3	TRBV5-1	-	-	14
TGTGCCAGCAGCCCGAGGGGGCTCGCTGGAAACACCATATATTTT	CASSPRGLAGNTIYF	TRBJ1-3	TRBV11-2	TRBD1	few	15
TGCAGTGCTAGGGGTCTGGGTTATAATTCACCCCTCCACTTT	CSARGLGYNSPLHF	TRBJ1-6	TRBV20-1	-	-	14
TGTGCCAGCAGCTTGGACCGGGGGCCTTTCGTAGAGACCCAGTACTTC	CASSLDRGPFVETQYF	TRBJ2-5	TRBV5-5	-	-	16
TGTGCCAGTAAATTGGAACAGGGCAGGGGCACAGATACGCAGTATTTT	CASKLEQGRGTDTQYF	TRBJ2-3	TRBV19	-	-	16
TGCGCCAGCAGCCAAGATCAGGGTGCGAACACCATATATTTT	CASSQDQGANTIYF	TRBJ1-3	TRBV4-3	-	few	14
TGCGCCAGCAGCCCGCGAATCCGGGCGATCGACTATGGCTACACCTTC	CASSPRIRAIDYGYTF	TRBJ1-2	TRBV5-1	-	-	16
TGTGCCAGCTCACCACAGAGTATGAACACTGAAGCTTTCTTT	CASSPQSMNTEAFF	TRBJ1-1	TRBV18	-	many	14
TGCAGCGAGACAGGAAGCACAGATACGCAGTATTTT	CSETGSTDTQYF	TRBJ2-3	TRBV29-1	-	-	12
TGCAGTGCTACCGGGGGAAATGAAAAACTGTTTTTT	CSATGGNEKLFF	TRBJ1-4	TRBV20-1	-	-	12
TGCAGTGCTCTACCGGGACTAGCGGGGGGAGACCTCACAGATACGCAGTATTTT	CSALPGLAGGDLTDTQYF	TRBJ2-3	TRBV20-1	TRBD2	few	18
TGCAGTGCTAGGGTCCAGGATTATGGCTACACCTTC	CSARVQDYGYTF	TRBJ1-2	TRBV20-1	-	-	12
TGTGCCAGCAGCGAATCCCGGCAGAGGAACACCGGGGAGCTGTTTTTT	CASSESRQRNTGELFF	TRBJ2-2	TRBV9	-	few	16
TGCAGCGTTGATGGGGGGGAAAGGGGCACAGATACGCAGTATTTT	CSVDGGERGTDTQYF	TRBJ2-3	TRBV29-1	TRBD2	-	15
TGTGCCAGCAGTTACAACTCGGATATGAACACTGAAGCTTTCTTT	CASSYNSDMNTEAFF	TRBJ1-1	TRBV6-2/TRBV6-3	-	many	15
TGTGCCAGCAGCCCCAGCATCCGGGCCCCAACCGGGGAGCTGTTTTTT	CASSPSIRAPTGELFF	TRBJ2-2	TRBV3-1	-	few	16
TGTGCCAGCAGTTACTCGAGAGGGTCCGGGGAGCTGTTTTTT	CASSYSRGSGELFF	TRBJ2-2	TRBV6-2/TRBV6-3	-	few	14
TGTGCCAGCAGACCATACCGGGACAGGGACCAGCCCCAGCATTTT	CASRPYRDRDQPQHF	TRBJ1-5	TRBV6-2/TRBV6-3	TRBD1	-	15
TGTGCCAGCTCTACAGGGGGGACAGCGAACACTGAAGCTTTCTTT	CASSTGGTANTEAFF	TRBJ1-1	TRBV28	TRBD1	-	15
TGTGCCAGCAGCAGGGACAGGGGGTCAGGGGCCAACGTCCTGACTTTC	CASSRDRGSGANVLTF	TRBJ2-6	TRBV7-2	TRBD1	few	16
TGTGCCAGCAGCAAAGGGGACCTTCTGGGCAGCACTGAAGCTTTCTTT	CASSKGDLLGSTEAFF	TRBJ1-1	TRBV21-1	-	many	16
TGTGCCAGCAGCTCCCAACCGGGGGTGGCTGAAGCTTTCTTT	CASSSQPGVAEAFF	TRBJ1-1	TRBV7-2	-	few	14
TGTGCCAGCAGACCCACAGGGCAAGAGACCCAGTACTTC	CASRPTGQETQYF	TRBJ2-5	TRBV6-2/TRBV6-3	-	-	13
TGCGCCAGCATCGGCACAAGGCAGCCCCAGCATTTT	CASIGTRQPQHF	TRBJ1-5	TRBV5-1	-	few	12
TGTGCCAGCAGTCGTCCGGGACACCAGGGCACTGAAGCTTTCTTT	CASSRPGHQGTEAFF	TRBJ1-1	TRBV6-5	-	-	15
TGTGCCAGCAGTGAAGTAACTGGTCGGATATCAGCTGGGCAGTTCTTC	CASSEVTGRISAGQFF	TRBJ2-1	TRBV2	-	-	16
TGTGCCAGCAGCTTTTTGGGCAGGGGGCCCTATGGCTACACCTTC	CASSFLGRGPYGYTF	TRBJ1-2	TRBV7-9	TRBD1	few	15
TGTGCCAGCAGCGTAGGGCTAGCGGCTAATCAAGAGACCCAGTACTTC	CASSVGLAANQETQYF	TRBJ2-5	TRBV9	TRBD2	many	16
TGCAGCGTCGAAGGGCCCTTAACAGGGGCTAACACCGGGGAGCTGTTTTTT	CSVEGPLTGANTGELFF	TRBJ2-2	TRBV29-1	TRBD1	many	17
TGTGCCAGCAGCCAAGTTCCGGAGGGACCCACAGATACGCAGTATTTT	CASSQVPEGPTDTQYF	TRBJ2-3	TRBV3-1	-	few	16
TGTGCCAGCAGCCTAGGGGCACCGGGTGGCAATCAGCCCCAGCATTTT	CASSLGAPGGNQPQHF	TRBJ1-5	TRBV7-6	-	few	16
TGCAGCGTGTTCCTAGCGGGGATTTACGAGCAGTACTTC	CSVFLAGIYEQYF	TRBJ2-7	TRBV29-1	TRBD2	few	13
TGCAGCGTTATGGAGCCCTGGGAAGATACGCAGTATTTT	CSVMEPWEDTQYF	TRBJ2-3	TRBV29-1	-	-	13
TGTGCCAGCACCGGACAGCTCAATCAGCCCCAGCATTTT	CASTGQLNQPQHF	TRBJ1-5	TRBV6-2/TRBV6-3	-	many	13